These 13 T cell receptor beta chains were all obtained from the same sample, sequenced in a study of response to subunit inactivated influenza vaccine. TCRdb independently ran MiXCR on the RT-PCR reads; one entry per CDR3 protein. The sample comprises roughly 650,000 distinct CDR3 sequences, roughly 14% of which are singletons, and under 14% rests with the top ten. The source was PBMCs from blood, collected about 11 days after vaccination. The origin of the receptors is a man aged 50 to 59 who received an inactivated influenza vaccine.

This clonotype turned up a few times. The V call is TRBV6-2 or TRBV6-3, the J call TRBJ2-6, with D possibly matching TRBD2 (6 bases). Germline values: CDR1 MNHEY, CDR2 SVGEGT. V was shortened by 0 bases and J by 3 bases, with 15 bases between the two germline ends. This CDR3 is built from 18 residues. CDR3 amino acids: CASSYSKARGIGANVLTF. The CDR3, as DNA: TGTGCCAGCAGTTACTCGAAGGCTCGGGGGATTGGGGCCAACGTCCTGACTTTC.

The chain couples TRBV5-1 to TRBJ2-7; 7 bases fit TRBD1. CDR3 length: 15 amino acids. Per germline, CDR1 SGHRS and CDR2 YFSETQ. J was trimmed by 1 base and V by 2 bases; bases with no gene match: 6. The CDR3 here is CASSLDPGQSYEQYF. The CDR3 DNA reads TGCGCCAGCAGCTTAGACCCGGGACAGTCCTACGAGCAGTACTTC.

The chain links TRBV5-1 to TRBJ2-1; 9 bases map to TRBD1. CDR1 and CDR2 (germline): SGHRS, YFSETQ. The V gene end was trimmed by 4 bases and the J gene end by 6 bases; junction bases not matched to a gene: 8. This CDR3 contains 15 residues. CDR3 loop: CASSTTGQGVNEQFF. The DNA for the CDR3 is TGCGCCAGCAGCACCACGGGACAGGGTGTCAATGAGCAGTTCTTC. The full variable domain, its missing parts supplied by reference TRBV5-1 and TRBJ2-1, is KAGVTQTPRYLIKTRGQQVTLSCSPISGHRSVSWYQQTPGQGLQFLFEYFSETQRNKGNFPGRFSGRQFSNSRSEMNVSTLELGDSALYLCASSTTGQGVNEQFFGPGTRLTVL.

This clonotype was observed at least ten times. This chain uses TRBV20-1 with TRBJ2-1, with D hard to call. This CDR3 is 13 amino acids long. Between the trimmed V and J ends, which lost 0 bases and 4 bases, there was a span of 7 bases. Germline CDR1 reads DFQATT; CDR2 reads SNEGSKA (reference sequence). The CDR3 spells CSARDRRYNEQFF. The CDR3 coding sequence is TGCAGTGCTAGAGATCGACGATACAATGAGCAGTTCTTC.

The CDR3 spells CASSLGSGTRQETQYF. The CDR3 DNA reads TGCGCCAGCAGCTTGGGGAGCGGGACTCGGCAAGAGACCCAGTACTTC. The V and J genes are TRBV5-1 and TRBJ2-5; 7 nucleotides line up with TRBD2. Germline CDR1 reads SGHRS; CDR2 reads YFSETQ. Unmatched junction bases numbered 7, after V lost 0 bases and J lost 2 bases. This CDR3 has 16 residues.

V gene TRBV19 combines with J gene TRBJ1-1, with D hard to call. V gave up 5 bases and J gave up 0 bases, with 10 bases separating them. The CDR3 is made up of 14 amino acids. The germline CDR1 and CDR2 sequences are LNHDA and SQIVND (reference sequence). CDR3: CASSWTSMNTEAFF. CDR3 nucleotides: TGTGCCAGTAGTTGGACGAGCATGAACACTGAAGCTTTCTTT.

The rearrangement links TRBV4-2 to TRBJ1-1, with a possible D match to TRBD1 (6 bases). The CDR3 totals 15 residues. Trimming took 4 bases from V and 0 from J, leaving 12 bases between them. Germline V CDR1 and CDR2: LGHNA, YNFKEQ. In DNA, the CDR3 is TGTGCCAGCAGCCCAGCTAGGACAGTGAACACTGAAGCTTTCTTT. Translating it yields CASSPARTVNTEAFF.

This clonotype has more than one count but fewer than ten. The chain carries TRBV5-1 and TRBJ2-1, with TRBD2 identical over 8 bases. Germline trimming cut 2 bases from V and 4 bases from J; bases unmatched to any gene: 5. Germline CDR1 and CDR2: SGHRS and YFSETQ. CDR3 size: 15 residues. The DNA for the CDR3 is TGCGCCAGCAGCTTCGGTAGCGGGGTATACAATGAGCAGTTCTTC. Translated: CASSFGSGVYNEQFF.

This clonotype was seen only a few times. This chain uses TRBV15 with TRBJ2-1; the match to TRBD2 covers 10 bases. The ends lost 0 bases at V and 9 bases at J; junction bases unmatched: 5. The CDR3 is 15 residues long. Per the germline V gene, CDR1 is LNHNV and CDR2 is YYDKDF (reference sequence). CDR3 bases: TGTGCCACCAGCAGAGAGAGGCTAGCGGGGGTTGAGCAGTTCTTC. Translated: CATSRERLAGVEQFF.

This clonotype was counted between two and nine times. The chain carries TRBV10-3 and TRBJ2-4; the match to TRBD2 covers 10 bases. Germline CDR1 is ENHRY and CDR2 is SYGVKD. This CDR3 is built from 15 residues. V trimming: 4 bases; J trimming: 12 bases; junction bases outside the gene matches: 12. This CDR3 is CAISVQAGGGQTQYF. The CDR3 DNA sequence: TGTGCCATCAGTGTTCAAGCGGGAGGGGGTCAAACTCAGTACTTC.

The sample holds a few counts of this clonotype. The chain employs TRBV28 and TRBJ2-3; 9 bases line up with TRBD1. V was clipped by 4 bases and J by 4 bases; unmatched bases: 9. CDR3 length: 16 amino acids. In germline, CDR1 is MDHEN, CDR2 SYDVKM. For the CDR3, the DNA is TGTGCCAGCAGTTCCTGGACAGGGGCGCTCTCAGATACGCAGTATTTT. Protein sequence: CASSSWTGALSDTQYF. Variable domain in full (rest from reference TRBV28 and TRBJ2-3): DVKVTQSSRYLVKRTGEKVFLECVQDMDHENMFWYRQDPGLGLRLIYFSYDVKMKEKGDIPEGYSVSREKKERFSLILESASTNQTSMYLCASSSWTGALSDTQYFGPGTRLTVL.

This clonotype has a handful of counts. The chain has TRBV5-1 and TRBJ2-5; 10 nucleotides match TRBD2. Germline V gene sequence: CDR1 SGHRS, CDR2 YFSETQ. The CDR3 is 16 amino acids. Trimming cost V 0 bases and J 2 bases; bases outside gene matches: 4. As DNA, the CDR3 is TGCGCCAGCAGCTTGGGGGCTAGCGGGGGTCAAGAGACCCAGTACTTC. It encodes CASSLGASGGQETQYF.

The chain is built from TRBV23-1 and TRBJ2-3; 8 positions agree with TRBD2. TRBV23-1 carries the ORF label, with uncertain function. With V trimmed by 0 bases and J by 4 bases, 18 bases remained unmatched. The CDR3 sequence is 20 residues long. The CDR3 reads CASSQSQYRGPTRGADTQYF. CDR3 nucleotide sequence: TGCGCCAGCAGTCAATCGCAATATCGGGGGCCTACGCGGGGGGCAGATACGCAGTATTTT.